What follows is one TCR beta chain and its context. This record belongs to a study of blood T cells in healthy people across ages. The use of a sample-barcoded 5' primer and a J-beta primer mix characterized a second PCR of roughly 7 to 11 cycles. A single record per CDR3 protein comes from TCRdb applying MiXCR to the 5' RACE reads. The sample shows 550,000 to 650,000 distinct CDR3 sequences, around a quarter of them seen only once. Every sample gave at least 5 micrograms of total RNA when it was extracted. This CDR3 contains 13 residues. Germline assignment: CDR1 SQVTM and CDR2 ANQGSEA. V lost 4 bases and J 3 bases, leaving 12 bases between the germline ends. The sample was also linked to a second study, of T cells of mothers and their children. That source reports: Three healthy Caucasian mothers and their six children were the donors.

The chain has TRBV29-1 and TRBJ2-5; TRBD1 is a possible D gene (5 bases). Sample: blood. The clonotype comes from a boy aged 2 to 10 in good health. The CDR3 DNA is TGCAGCGTTGGACCCGCCAGGGAAGAGACCCAGTACTTC. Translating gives CSVGPAREETQYF.